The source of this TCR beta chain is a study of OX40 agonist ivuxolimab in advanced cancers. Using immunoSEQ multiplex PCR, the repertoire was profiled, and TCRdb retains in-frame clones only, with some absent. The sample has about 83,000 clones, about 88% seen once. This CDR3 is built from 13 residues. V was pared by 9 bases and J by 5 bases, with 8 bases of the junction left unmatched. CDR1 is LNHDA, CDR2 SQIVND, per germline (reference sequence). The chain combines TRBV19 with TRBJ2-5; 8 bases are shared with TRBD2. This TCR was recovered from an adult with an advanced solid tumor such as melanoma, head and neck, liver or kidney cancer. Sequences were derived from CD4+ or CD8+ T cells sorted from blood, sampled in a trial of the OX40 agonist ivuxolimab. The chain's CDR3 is CASTGGGLETQYF. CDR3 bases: TGTGCCAGCACGGGGGGGGGCCTGGAGACCCAGTACTTC.